This T cell receptor beta chain was documented in a study of CXCR3-negative and CXCR3-positive naive CD8 T cells. Study results and caveats: Naive subsets did not differ in surface CD5, and TRB CDR3 properties served to infer TCR strength. Against CXCR3-negative naive cells, CXCR3-positive naive cells showed more hydrophobic TRB CDR3s. The study found comparably high diversity in both naive subsets and much lower diversity in memory CD8+ cells. Similar TRBV-TRBJ usage was seen in naive cells (both CXCR3-negative and CXCR3-positive), but memory cells differed.

The CDR3 totals 14 residues. CDR1 is SGHVS, CDR2 FNYEAQ, per germline. Turning to this clonotype: Its antigen remains unknown.

Naive CD8+ T cells were CD45RO-CCR7+CD27+CD95-. UMI-labeled 5' RACE TRB cDNA libraries were prepared from the cells. Reanalyzing the 5' RACE reads, TCRdb keeps one entry per CDR3 protein, without DNA. The sample spans fewer than 90,000 distinct CDR3 sequences; the ten largest clones claim around 0.51%. The sample taken for sequencing was naive CXCR3+ CD8+ T cells from blood. Specified subset: CD45RO-CCR7+CD27+CD95- naive CD8+ T cells expressing CXCR3 (TNR3+). The chain employs TRBV7-6 and TRBJ1-6; TCRdb names TRBD1, which stays unverified in the absence of DNA. The source is a human donor in good health. Some clones in this sample may be carry-over from other donors' samples. CDR3: CASSPGQGDSPLHF.